The clone carrying this T cell receptor beta chain was seen a few times. Its antigen is not identified. The source of the sample is a study of T cell repertoires in cytomegalovirus infection. Overall study context: The public TCR beta signatures pointed to both CMV infection and matching HLA type. General study results and limits: Cumulative public TCR beta family frequency identified CMV carriers with the relevant HLA.

TCRdb reprocessed the reads with MiXCR, giving one entry per CDR3 protein. Found here are a few hundred thousand distinct CDR3 sequences, roughly 15% of them singletons; the top ten hold approximately 12%. The CDR3 covers 15 residues. Germline CDR1 reads KGHSH; CDR2 reads LQKENI. Trimming removed 1 base from V and 1 base from J, with 10 bases in between. The chain carries TRBV18 and TRBJ1-1, with D perhaps matching TRBD1 (6 bases). This TCR was sampled from a human donor in good health (CMV status not recorded). Some clones in this sample may be carry-over from other donors' samples. Sequenced material: PBMCs. The chain's CDR3 is CASSPRGAKNTEAFF. CDR3 DNA: TGTGCCAGCTCACCACGGGGGGCCAAGAACACTGAAGCTTTCTTT. The whole variable domain, remainder taken from reference TRBV18 and TRBJ1-1, is NAGVMQNPRHLVRRRGQEARLRCSPMKGHSHVYWYRQLPEEGLKFMVYLQKENIIDESGMPKERFSAEFPKEGPSILRIQQVVRGDSAAYFCASSPRGAKNTEAFFGQGTRLTVV.